The next 15 T cell receptor beta chains were all read from a single sample in a study of PD-1 blockade in classical Hodgkin lymphoma. Method: immunoSEQ multiplex PCR; TCRdb's copy keeps in-frame clones and lacks some. The profile covers about 24,000 clones, with 65% to 90% appearing a single time and roughly a fifth taken by the ten largest. After autologous stem cell transplantation all patients relapsed, and prior brentuximab vedotin exposure differed between cohorts. The input for sequencing was peripheral blood mononuclear cells (PBMCs), taken before the second cycle of nivolumab. These receptors originate from a human donor with classical Hodgkin lymphoma.

The gene calls are TRBV10-3 and TRBJ2-7; D is ambiguous. The V and J ends lost 0 bases and 5 bases respectively, with 11 bases between them. Germline CDR1 is ENHRY and CDR2 is SYGVKD. The CDR3 totals 14 residues. The CDR3 DNA follows: TGTGCCATCAGTGAGTCGTCCAGGCCGAACGAGCAGTACTTC. It is translated as CAISESSRPNEQYF.

The chain uses TRBV28 and TRBJ1-6; 7 nucleotides agree with TRBD1. This CDR3 spans 13 amino acids. Germline-derived CDR1 and CDR2 are MDHEN and SYDVKM. This chain's CDR3 is CALRDSVNSPLHF. CDR3 bases: TGTGCGCTCCGGGACAGCGTAAATTCACCCCTCCACTTT.

The chain couples TRBV19 to TRBJ1-5; 12 bases align to TRBD1. Losses at the gene ends were 4 bases for V and 7 bases for J; bases not matched to a gene: 8. The CDR3 runs to 16 residues. CDR1 and CDR2 (germline): LNHDA, SQIVND (reference sequence). Written as DNA, the CDR3 is TGTGCCAGTAGTAGACCGGGACAGGGGGCCGGGCAGCCCCAGCATTTT. Protein sequence: CASSRPGQGAGQPQHF.

The V and J genes are TRBV19 and TRBJ1-4; maybe TRBD1 (6 bases). V was pared by 5 bases and J by 8 bases, with 24 bases between. The germline gives CDR1 LNHDA, CDR2 SQIVND (reference sequence). The length of the CDR3 is 17 residues. Written as DNA, the CDR3 is TGTGCCAGTAGTCACTTATCCCACCCGGGGGGGCAAGAAAAACTGTTTTTT. This encodes CASSHLSHPGGQEKLFF.

V is TRBV11-2 and J is TRBJ2-5; the match to TRBD2 covers 11 bases. This CDR3 comprises 17 residues. The trim removed 5 bases at V and 1 base at J, leaving 9 bases unmatched. Germline V gene sequence: CDR1 SGHAT, CDR2 FQNNGV. This CDR3 is CASSRGPSGRPQETQYF. For the CDR3, the DNA is TGTGCCAGCAGCCGCGGACCTAGCGGGAGGCCCCAAGAGACCCAGTACTTC.

Relative to its sample, this clone is medium-sized. CDR3 coding DNA: TGTGCCAGCAGTGAGGGATATAGCAATCAGCCCCAGCATTTT. This encodes CASSEGYSNQPQHF. V gene TRBV2 combines with J gene TRBJ1-5; D remains ambiguous. The V and J ends lost 3 bases and 0 bases respectively, with 6 bases between them. The CDR3 is made up of 14 amino acids. The germline V gene encodes CDR1 SNHLY and CDR2 FYNNEI. Full variable domain (remainder filled in from reference TRBV2 and TRBJ1-5): EPEVTQTPSHQVTQMGQEVILRCVPISNHLYFYWYRQILGQKVEFLVSFYNNEISEKSEIFDDQFSVERPDGSNFTLKIRSTKLEDSAMYFCASSEGYSNQPQHFGDGTRLSIL.

The chain combines TRBV19 with TRBJ1-5; D is undetermined. V lost 3 bases, J lost 5 bases, and 20 bases lay in between. The germline V gene has CDR1 LNHDA and CDR2 SQIVND (reference sequence). The CDR3 runs 17 residues. CDR3 region: CASSILGSAVKDQPQHF. The CDR3 nucleotides are TGTGCCAGTAGTATTCTAGGGTCGGCAGTTAAGGATCAGCCCCAGCATTTT.

The chain recombines TRBV28 with TRBJ1-4; D uncertain. Trimming pared 6 bases from V and 7 bases from J, leaving 15 bases between. The CDR3 runs 14 residues. Germline CDR1 and CDR2: MDHEN and SYDVKM. CDR3 residues: CASRSEGGGEKLFF. DNA of the CDR3: TGTGCCAGCAGGTCGGAGGGCGGCGGTGAAAAACTGTTTTTT.

The rearrangement uses TRBV7-8 and TRBJ2-7, with no clear D. The V and J ends lost 1 base and 4 bases respectively, with 14 bases between them. There are 15 residues in the CDR3. Germline assignment: CDR1 SGHVS and CDR2 FQNEAQ. The CDR3 DNA is TGTGCCAGCAGCTTAGGGTTCCAGGCGACTTACGAGCAGTACTTC. Translating gives CASSLGFQATYEQYF.

The rearrangement links TRBV30 to TRBJ1-6; D unclear. V was clipped by 0 bases and J by 7 bases, with 7 bases between them. The CDR3 spans 13 residues. Germline CDR1 reads GTSNPN; CDR2 reads SVGIG (reference sequence). CDR3 DNA sequence: TGTGCCTGGAGTGTCGTCGCAAATTCACCCCTCCACTTT. This encodes CAWSVVANSPLHF.

The rearrangement uses TRBV7-9 and TRBJ1-3; no clear D gene. V lost 5 bases and J 3 bases, leaving 14 bases between the germline ends. The CDR3 spans 15 residues. The germline CDR1 and CDR2 sequences are SEHNR and FQNEAQ (reference sequence). The DNA for the CDR3 is TGTGCCAGCAGCCCCACATCGGGGATTGGAAACACCATATATTTT. It codes for CASSPTSGIGNTIYF.

This clone was observed a few times. The chain combines TRBV18 with TRBJ1-5; tentative D call: TRBD1 (5 bases). Germline lookup yields CDR1 KGHSH and CDR2 LQKENI. The CDR3 has 14 amino acids. The V end was cut by 1 base, the J end by 6 bases, with 10 bases between. Written as DNA, the CDR3 is TGTGCCAGCTCACCACAGGGTCAGGGTCAGCCCCAGCATTTT. Translation: CASSPQGQGQPQHF.

The rearrangement links TRBV2 to TRBJ2-7; the match to TRBD2 covers 8 bases. The V gene's germline CDR1 is SNHLY and CDR2 FYNNEI. CDR3 size: 14 residues. Unmatched junction bases numbered 6, after V lost 8 bases and J lost 0 bases. DNA for the CDR3: TGTGCCAGCGCCTATAGCGGGAACTCCTACGAGCAGTACTTC. Translated: CASAYSGNSYEQYF.

This chain uses TRBV30 with TRBJ1-2, with TRBD1 matching over 8 bases. The CDR3 runs 14 residues. CDR1 and CDR2 from the germline V gene are GTSNPN and SVGIG (reference sequence). J gave up 6 bases and V 2 bases, and 8 bases lay outside the gene matches. CDR3 nucleotide sequence: TGTGCCTGGAGTCTGGCCAGGGGGCGGGATGGCTACACCTTC. It is translated as CAWSLARGRDGYTF. The whole variable domain, remainder taken from reference TRBV30 and TRBJ1-2, is SQTIHQWPATLVQPVGSPLSLECTVEGTSNPNLYWYRQAAGRGLQLLFYSVGIGQISSEVPQNLSASRPQDRQFILSSKKLLLSDSGFYLCAWSLARGRDGYTFGSGTRLTVV.

The rearrangement links TRBV5-6 to TRBJ2-3, with a tentative D call TRBD1 (6 bases). V lost 1 base to trimming and J lost 2 bases, with 14 bases between them. Germline V gene lookup returns CDR1 SGHDT and CDR2 YYEEEE. This CDR3 has 16 residues. This chain's CDR3 is CASSLRLGTNTDTQYF. CDR3 coding DNA: TGTGCCAGCAGCTTGAGGTTGGGGACAAACACAGATACGCAGTATTTT. The variable domain in full, with the rest retrieved from reference TRBV5-6 and TRBJ2-3, is DAGVTQSPTHLIKTRGQQVTLRCSPKSGHDTVSWYQQALGQGPQFIFQYYEEEERQRGNFPDRFSGHQFPNYSSELNVNALLLGDSALYLCASSLRLGTNTDTQYFGPGTRLTVL.